Each of the 4 T cell receptor beta chains below was sequenced from the same sample in a study of T cells in Graves' hyperthyroidism and ophthalmopathy. Amplified regions were TCR beta CDR3 sequences from RNA transcripts. During a first-round RT-PCR of the TCR CDR3, the HTBI primer set was used. TCRdb processed the multiplex PCR reads anew with MiXCR; each CDR3 protein has one entry. The profile shows 300,000 to 450,000 distinct CDR3 sequences, about a sixth of them singletons. The sequencing sample was made of blood. The receptors originated from a woman aged 30 to 39 with Graves' hyperthyroidism that later progressed to Graves' ophthalmopathy.

This clonotype has a count of ten or more. V and J are TRBV6-1 and TRBJ2-3; a weak D match, TRBD2 (5 bases). Deletions cut 8 bases from V and 1 base from J, with 16 bases between. The CDR3 covers 15 residues. The germline V gene has CDR1 MNHNS and CDR2 SASEGT. The CDR3 DNA reads TGTGCCAGCCTCTCGCGGGCAGGTGGCACAGATACGCAGTATTTT. Translation gives CASLSRAGGTDTQYF.

This clonotype was picked up many times. The chain recombines TRBV28 with TRBJ1-1; TRBD1 matches 7 bases. The V gene end was trimmed by 5 bases and the J gene end by 3 bases; junction bases not matched to a gene: 12. Germline V gives CDR1 MDHEN, CDR2 SYDVKM. CDR3 length equals 16 residues. The DNA of the CDR3 is TGTGCCAGCAGTAATGCCCGACAGGGAGGGTACACTGAAGCTTTCTTT. This codes for CASSNARQGGYTEAFF. The variable domain in full, with the rest retrieved from reference TRBV28 and TRBJ1-1, is DVKVTQSSRYLVKRTGEKVFLECVQDMDHENMFWYRQDPGLGLRLIYFSYDVKMKEKGDIPEGYSVSREKKERFSLILESASTNQTSMYLCASSNARQGGYTEAFFGQGTRLTVV.

This clonotype showed up many times. J is TRBJ2-7 and V is TRBV20-1; 9 bases are a match to TRBD2. Germline assignment: CDR1 DFQATT and CDR2 SNEGSKA (reference sequence). The CDR3 is made up of 13 amino acids. With V trimmed by 6 bases and J by 0 bases, 3 bases remained unmatched. CDR3 region: CSARGGSSYEQYF. CDR3 nucleotide sequence: TGCAGTGCGCGGGGGGGGAGCTCCTACGAGCAGTACTTC.

This clonotype was picked up many times. The V gene is TRBV2, the J gene TRBJ1-1, with 11 bases aligning to TRBD1. The germline V gene encodes CDR1 SNHLY and CDR2 FYNNEI. V was pared by 6 bases and J by 1 base, with 4 bases of the junction left unmatched. The CDR3 spans 15 residues. DNA for the CDR3: TGTGCCAGCAGGGAGGACAGGGGGCGGAACACTGAAGCTTTCTTT. This encodes CASREDRGRNTEAFF.